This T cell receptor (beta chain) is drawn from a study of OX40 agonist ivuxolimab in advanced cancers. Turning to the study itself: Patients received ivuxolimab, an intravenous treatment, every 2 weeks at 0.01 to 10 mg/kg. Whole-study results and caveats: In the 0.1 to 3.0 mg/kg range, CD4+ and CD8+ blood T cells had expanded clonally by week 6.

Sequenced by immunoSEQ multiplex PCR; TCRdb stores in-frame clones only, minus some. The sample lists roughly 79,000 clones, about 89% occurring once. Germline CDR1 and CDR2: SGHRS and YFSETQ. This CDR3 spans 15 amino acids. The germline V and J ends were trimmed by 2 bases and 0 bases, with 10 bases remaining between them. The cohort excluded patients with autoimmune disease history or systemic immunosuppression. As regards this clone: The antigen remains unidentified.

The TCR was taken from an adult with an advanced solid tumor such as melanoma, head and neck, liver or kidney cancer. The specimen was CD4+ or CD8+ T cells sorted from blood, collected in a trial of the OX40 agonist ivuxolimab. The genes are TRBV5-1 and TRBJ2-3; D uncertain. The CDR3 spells CASSLLTASTDTQYF. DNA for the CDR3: TGCGCCAGCAGCTTACTGACGGCTAGCACAGATACGCAGTATTTT.